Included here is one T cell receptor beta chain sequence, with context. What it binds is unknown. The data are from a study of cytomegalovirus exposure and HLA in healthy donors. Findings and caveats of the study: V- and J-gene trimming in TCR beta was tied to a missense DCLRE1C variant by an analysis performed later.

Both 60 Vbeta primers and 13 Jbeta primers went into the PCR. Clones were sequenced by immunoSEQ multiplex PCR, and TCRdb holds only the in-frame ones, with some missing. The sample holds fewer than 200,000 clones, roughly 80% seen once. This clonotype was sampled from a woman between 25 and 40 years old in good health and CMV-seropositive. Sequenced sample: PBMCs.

CDR3 nucleotide sequence: TGTGCCAGCAGCTTTTGGGACAGCATGCCCTACGAGCAGTACTTC. Protein sequence: CASSFWDSMPYEQYF. The chain is built from TRBV5-6 and TRBJ2-7; TRBD1 aligns across 7 bases. Germline CDR1 reads SGHDT; CDR2 reads YYEEEE. V gave up 2 bases and J gave up 2 bases; unmatched junction bases: 7. CDR3 length: 15 residues. Supplemented by reference TRBV5-6 and TRBJ2-7, the full variable domain reads DAGVTQSPTHLIKTRGQQVTLRCSPKSGHDTVSWYQQALGQGPQFIFQYYEEEERQRGNFPDRFSGHQFPNYSSELNVNALLLGDSALYLCASSFWDSMPYEQYFGPGTRLTVT.